This T cell receptor (beta chain) originates from a study of neurological immune-mediated disorders. Across the whole study: Of the 35 or so patients with multiple sclerosis, roughly 30 had relapsing-remitting MS, whereas the remaining 3 had secondary progressive MS. Points from the study as a whole: Neither clinical nor MRI features were associated with the multiple sclerosis repertoire cluster.

Deletions cut 11 bases from V and 6 bases from J, with 14 bases between. The CDR3 is 12 residues long. Germline V gene lookup returns CDR1 ENHRY and CDR2 SYGVKD. The cDNA was synthesized by 5'RACE incorporating 10-nucleotide random UMIs. Every sequencing run generated over 170 million TCR-beta sequences from 15-18 subjects. TCRdb redid the calling of the 5' RACE reads with MiXCR, one entry per CDR3 protein. The data contain about 62,000 distinct CDR3 sequences, 3.5% to 4.5% of them seen just once; the ten biggest clones take up about 2%. Concerning this clonotype itself: Its antigen remains unknown.

This sequence originates from a woman in her forties or fifties with multiple sclerosis. The V gene is TRBV10-3, the J gene TRBJ1-5, with a tentative D call TRBD1 (5 bases). The source material was PBMCs. Here the CDR3 reads CAVGKGSQPQHF. The CDR3 DNA reads as TGTGCCGTCGGAAAGGGGAGTCAGCCCCAGCATTTT.